This T cell receptor beta chain was observed in a study of blood T cells in healthy people across ages. The CDR3 consists of 16 residues. V was shortened by 5 bases and J by 0 bases, with 13 bases between the two germline ends. It was with a sample-barcoded 5' primer and a J-beta primer mix that a second PCR of about 7 to 12 cycles was run. TCRdb reanalysed the 5' RACE reads using MiXCR and keeps one entry per CDR3 protein. The sample shows 1.5 million to 2 million distinct CDR3 sequences, around 48% of them seen only once. This clonotype was detected only a few times. What it recognizes is unknown. Researchers report isolating at least 6 million PBMCs per sample. Whole-study findings and limits: When set beside aged donors, long-lived donors presented more naive CD4+ cells and higher diversity.

The sequence derives from a woman aged 40 to 55 in good health. The rearrangement links TRBV12-3 or TRBV12-4 to TRBJ1-4; D call uncertain. Sequenced sample: blood. CDR3 loop: CASSPQDIATNEKLFF. The DNA for the CDR3 is TGTGCCAGCAGTCCCCAAGACATAGCAACTAATGAAAAACTGTTTTTT.